This T cell receptor (beta chain) was recorded in a study of identifying expanded T cells in peripheral blood. The study's findings and limits: Approximately two-week clone count variance significantly increased as total template count grew. Technical replicates showed around 1.2 changed clones; approximately 2 weeks roughly 18; four weeks 19.

The V and J ends lost 2 bases and 1 base respectively, with 5 bases between them. Germline-derived CDR1 and CDR2 are LNHDA and SQIVND (reference sequence). The CDR3 totals 14 residues. Details on this clone: The target antigen is unknown.

Using immunoSEQ multiplex PCR, the repertoire was profiled, and TCRdb retains in-frame clones only, with some absent. The top ten clones hold approximately 3% of a sample with some 120,000 clones, about 80% of them seen once. Collection occurred without any documented infections or immune events in donors. The chain employs TRBV19 and TRBJ2-2; maybe TRBD1 (5 bases). Sequencing was done on a sample of blood. The clonotype was recovered from a person between 18 and 69 years old in good health. The DNA of the CDR3 is TGTGCCAGTAGTATAAGGGGGAACACCGGGGAGCTGTTTTTT. Residues: CASSIRGNTGELFF.